The clone carrying this T cell receptor (delta chain) was seen a handful of times. TCRdb has a much larger clone's protein, which differs at residue 14 from the translation of this DNA, likely because of a read error; what is shown is the protein translated from the DNA. TCRdb re-processed the RT-PCR reads using CATT. This sample has thousands of delta-chain clones, with 4% to 6% found just once. In germline, CDR1 is GEAIGNYY, CDR2 EKD. Trimming took 0 bases from V and 0 from J; bases not matched to a gene: 19. The CDR3 covers 21 residues. The sample belongs to a study of gamma-delta T cells after stem cell transplantation.

The V and J genes are TRDV2 and TRDJ1, with 9 nucleotides matching TRDD3. Sequencing was performed on gamma-delta T cells. The receptor comes from a human donor. It is not recorded whose cells these are; they may come from a transplant donor. The CDR3 reads CACDTVRVKSLGDPYTDKLIF. CDR3 DNA: TGTGCCTGTGACACCGTGAGGGTTAAATCGCTGGGGGATCCGTACACCGATAAACTCATCTTT.